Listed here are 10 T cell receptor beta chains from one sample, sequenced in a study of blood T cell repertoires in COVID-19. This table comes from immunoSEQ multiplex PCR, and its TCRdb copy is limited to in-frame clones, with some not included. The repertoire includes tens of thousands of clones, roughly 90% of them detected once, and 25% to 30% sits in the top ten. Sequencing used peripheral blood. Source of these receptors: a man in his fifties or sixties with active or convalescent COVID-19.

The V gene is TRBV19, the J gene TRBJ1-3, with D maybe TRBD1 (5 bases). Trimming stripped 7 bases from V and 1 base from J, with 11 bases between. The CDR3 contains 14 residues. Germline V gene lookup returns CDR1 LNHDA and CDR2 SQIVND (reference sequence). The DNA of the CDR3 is TGTGCCAGTAAAGGGGCCGTTTCTGGAAACACCATATATTTT. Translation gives CASKGAVSGNTIYF.

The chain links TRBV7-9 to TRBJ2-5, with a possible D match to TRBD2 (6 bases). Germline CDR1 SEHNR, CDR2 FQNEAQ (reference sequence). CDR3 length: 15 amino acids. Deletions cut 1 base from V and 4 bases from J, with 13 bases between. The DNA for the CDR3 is TGTGCCAGCAGCTTAGAAAAGGACGGGGGAGAGACCCAGTACTTC. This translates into CASSLEKDGGETQYF.

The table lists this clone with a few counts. As DNA, the CDR3 is TGCAGCGTTGGGGTAACAGGGGGCAGCGAGACCCAGTACTTC. This translates into CSVGVTGGSETQYF. V is TRBV29-1 and J is TRBJ2-5; 9 bases line up with TRBD1. This CDR3 spans 14 amino acids. The V gene's germline CDR1 is SQVTM and CDR2 ANQGSEA. The J segment lost 5 bases and the V segment lost 4 bases, leaving 8 bases of the junction unmatched.

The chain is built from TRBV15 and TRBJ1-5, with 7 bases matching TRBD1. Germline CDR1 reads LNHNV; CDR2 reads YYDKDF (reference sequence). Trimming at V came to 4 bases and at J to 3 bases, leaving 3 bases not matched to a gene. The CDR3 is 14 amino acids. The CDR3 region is CATSTGQLNQPQHF. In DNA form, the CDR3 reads TGTGCCACCAGCACGGGACAGCTCAATCAGCCCCAGCATTTT.

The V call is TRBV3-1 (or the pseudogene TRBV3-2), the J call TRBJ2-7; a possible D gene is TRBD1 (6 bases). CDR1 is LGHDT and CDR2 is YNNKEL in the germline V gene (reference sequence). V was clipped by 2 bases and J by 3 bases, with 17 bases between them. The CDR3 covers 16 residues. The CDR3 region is CASSQKVGTGHYEQYF. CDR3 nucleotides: TGTGCCAGCAGCCAAAAGGTCGGGACGGGACACTACGAGCAGTACTTC.

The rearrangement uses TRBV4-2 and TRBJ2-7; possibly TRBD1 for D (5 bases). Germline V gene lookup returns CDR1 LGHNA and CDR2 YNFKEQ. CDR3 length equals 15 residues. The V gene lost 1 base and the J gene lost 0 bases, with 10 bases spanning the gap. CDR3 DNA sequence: TGTGCCAGCAGCCAAGGACAGTATGACTCCTACGAGCAGTACTTC. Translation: CASSQGQYDSYEQYF.

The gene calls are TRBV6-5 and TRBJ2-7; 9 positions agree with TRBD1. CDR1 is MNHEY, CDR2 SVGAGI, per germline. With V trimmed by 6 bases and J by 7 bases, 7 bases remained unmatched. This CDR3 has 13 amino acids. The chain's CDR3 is CASRRGQGNEQYF. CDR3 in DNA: TGTGCCAGCAGACGGGGACAGGGAAATGAGCAGTACTTC.

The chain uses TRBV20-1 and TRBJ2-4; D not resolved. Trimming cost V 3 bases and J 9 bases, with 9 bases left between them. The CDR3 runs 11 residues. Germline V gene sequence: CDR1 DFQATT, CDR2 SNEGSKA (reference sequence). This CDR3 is CSASRSGIQYF. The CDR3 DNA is TGCAGTGCTAGCAGGTCCGGCATTCAGTACTTC.

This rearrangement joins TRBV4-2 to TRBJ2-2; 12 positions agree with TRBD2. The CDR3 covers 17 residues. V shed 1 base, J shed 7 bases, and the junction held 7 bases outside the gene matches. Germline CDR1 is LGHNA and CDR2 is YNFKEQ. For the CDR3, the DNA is TGTGCCAGCAGCCAAGGACTAGCGGGGGCCCCTGGCGGGGAGCTGTTTTTT. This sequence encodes CASSQGLAGAPGGELFF.

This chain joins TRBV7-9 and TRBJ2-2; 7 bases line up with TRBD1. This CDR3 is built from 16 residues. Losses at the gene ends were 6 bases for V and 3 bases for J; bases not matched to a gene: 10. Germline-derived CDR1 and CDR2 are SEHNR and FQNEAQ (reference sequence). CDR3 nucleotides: TGTGCCAGCAGACTACGAGGGGGCCCCGACACCGGGGAGCTGTTTTTT. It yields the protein CASRLRGGPDTGELFF.